Listed below are T cell receptor beta chains from one sample, sequenced in a study of CD8 T cells in ankylosing spondylitis. TCRdb re-called the 5' RACE reads through MiXCR, storing one row per CDR3 protein. This sample yields some 140,000 distinct CDR3 sequences, of which roughly 8% are seen a single time; 7.3% belongs to the top ten. The sequenced sample was synovial fluid, either unsorted or a sorted T cell fraction (not recorded which). These TCRs come from a male donor with ankylosing spondylitis. CDR3s include the opening cysteine and the closing phenylalanine or tryptophan. D genes are given only for firm matches. Clone size is not always given. Where it is, it says once, few, many or a class for expanded clones.

v_gene: TRBV11-3
j_gene: TRBJ2-3
d_gene: TRBD2
abundance: few
CDR3nt: TGTGCCAGCAGCTTAGCGGGAGGGCCCTCAGATACGCAGTATTTT
CDR3aa: CASSLAGGPSDTQYF

v_gene: TRBV27
j_gene: TRBJ2-7
d_gene: TRBD2
abundance: .
CDR3nt: TGTGCCAGCAGTTTATCCCGCGGGAGCTCCTACGAGCAGTACTTC
CDR3aa: CASSLSRGSSYEQYF

v_gene: TRBV7-8
j_gene: TRBJ2-1
d_gene: TRBD2
abundance: few
CDR3nt: TGTGCCAGCAGCTTATTCACTAGCGGGGTCGGGGGGCAGTTCTTC
CDR3aa: CASSLFTSGVGGQFF

v_gene: TRBV5-6
j_gene: TRBJ2-5
d_gene: .
abundance: few
CDR3nt: TGTGCCAGCAGCACCGGGACAACTCAAGAGACCCAGTACTTC
CDR3aa: CASSTGTTQETQYF

v_gene: TRBV3-1
j_gene: TRBJ1-6
d_gene: TRBD1
abundance: few
CDR3nt: TGTGCCAGCAGCCAAGGCACAGGGGGCGGAATTTGGTCACCCCTCCACTTT
CDR3aa: CASSQGTGGGIWSPLHF

v_gene: TRBV20-1
j_gene: TRBJ2-1
d_gene: TRBD2
abundance: .
CDR3nt: TGCAGTGCTGGACTAGCGCTCAACAATGAGCAGTTCTTC
CDR3aa: CSAGLALNNEQFF

v_gene: TRBV10-3
j_gene: TRBJ2-1
d_gene: TRBD2
abundance: few
CDR3nt: TGTGCCGCCCGGACTAGCGGGGGGGCCGGATGGGGGCAGTTCTTC
CDR3aa: CAARTSGGAGWGQFF

v_gene: TRBV27
j_gene: TRBJ1-1
d_gene: .
abundance: .
CDR3nt: TGTGCCAGCAGTTTCCGGATATCAGGGGAAGCTTTCTTT
CDR3aa: CASSFRISGEAFF

v_gene: TRBV7-2
j_gene: TRBJ1-5
d_gene: .
abundance: many
CDR3nt: TGTGCCAGCAGCTTAGGGCGTGCTTACAATCAGCCCCAGCATTTT
CDR3aa: CASSLGRAYNQPQHF

v_gene: TRBV12-3/TRBV12-4
j_gene: TRBJ1-6
d_gene: .
abundance: .
CDR3nt: TGTGCCAGCACTCGGGACCGGGGCCTGGTTTCACCCCTCCACTTT
CDR3aa: CASTRDRGLVSPLHF

v_gene: TRBV10-3
j_gene: TRBJ2-1
d_gene: .
abundance: many
CDR3nt: TGTGCCATCAGTCTTCAGGACCTCAGCTCCTACAATGAGCAGTTCTTC
CDR3aa: CAISLQDLSSYNEQFF

v_gene: TRBV27
j_gene: TRBJ1-1
d_gene: .
abundance: many
CDR3nt: TGTGCCAGCAGTTTACTCCGTTACACTGAAGCTTTCTTT
CDR3aa: CASSLLRYTEAFF

v_gene: TRBV5-1
j_gene: TRBJ2-1
d_gene: TRBD2
abundance: many
CDR3nt: TGCGCCAGCAGCTTGGCCCACGCCGGCGGGGGCTACAATGAGCAGTTCTTC
CDR3aa: CASSLAHAGGGYNEQFF

v_gene: TRBV4-1
j_gene: TRBJ2-7
d_gene: .
abundance: many
CDR3nt: TGCGCCAGCAGCACCCGGGACTCCTCCTACGAGCAGTACTTC
CDR3aa: CASSTRDSSYEQYF

v_gene: TRBV10-3
j_gene: TRBJ1-3
d_gene: .
abundance: .
CDR3nt: TGTGCCATCAGTGACCCGACAGGCTCTGGAAACACCATATATTTT
CDR3aa: CAISDPTGSGNTIYF

v_gene: TRBV2
j_gene: TRBJ2-2
d_gene: .
abundance: few
CDR3nt: TGTGCCAGCATCGAATCCGGGGCGGCCGGGGAGCTGTTTTTT
CDR3aa: CASIESGAAGELFF

v_gene: TRBV29-1
j_gene: TRBJ1-1
d_gene: .
abundance: many
CDR3nt: TGCAGCGTCGAGGTACTTGAAGCTTTCTTT
CDR3aa: CSVEVLEAFF

v_gene: TRBV11-1
j_gene: TRBJ2-3
d_gene: .
abundance: few
CDR3nt: TGTGCCAGCAGCTTCGCACCGGGGGCTTCTTCAGATACGCAGTATTTT
CDR3aa: CASSFAPGASSDTQYF

v_gene: TRBV6-6
j_gene: TRBJ1-1
d_gene: TRBD1
abundance: .
CDR3nt: TGTGCCAGCAGGGGGGGACAGGGAGAGGCTTTCTTT
CDR3aa: CASRGGQGEAFF

v_gene: TRBV19
j_gene: TRBJ2-6
d_gene: .
abundance: .
CDR3nt: TGTGCCAGTAGTATATCTTCGGATGGGGCCAACGTCCTGACTTTC
CDR3aa: CASSISSDGANVLTF

v_gene: TRBV20-1
j_gene: TRBJ1-1
d_gene: .
abundance: .
CDR3nt: TGCAGTTTACCTTCAGGTGGGGGTTTCGGGAACACTGAAGCTTTCTTT
CDR3aa: CSLPSGGGFGNTEAFF

v_gene: TRBV6-2/TRBV6-3
j_gene: TRBJ1-1
d_gene: .
abundance: many
CDR3nt: TGTGCCAGCAGTTACCGGGGAATGAACACTGAAGCTTTCTTT
CDR3aa: CASSYRGMNTEAFF

v_gene: TRBV4-3
j_gene: TRBJ1-2
d_gene: .
abundance: .
CDR3nt: TGCGCCAGCAGCCAAAGGCGAACAGGGTCCTATGGCTACACCTTC
CDR3aa: CASSQRRTGSYGYTF

v_gene: TRBV7-2
j_gene: TRBJ2-1
d_gene: TRBD1
abundance: many
CDR3nt: TGTGCCAGCAGCCGTGGACAGGTCTACAATGAGCAGTTCTTC
CDR3aa: CASSRGQVYNEQFF

v_gene: TRBV12-3/TRBV12-4
j_gene: TRBJ2-1
d_gene: .
abundance: few
CDR3nt: TGTGCCAGCAACCCCCGGGACGGTACTGGATACAATGAGCAGTTCTTC
CDR3aa: CASNPRDGTGYNEQFF

v_gene: TRBV20-1
j_gene: TRBJ1-2
d_gene: .
abundance: .
CDR3nt: TGCAGTGCTAGGACAGCAAGTTTCTATGGCTACACCTTC
CDR3aa: CSARTASFYGYTF

v_gene: TRBV11-3
j_gene: TRBJ1-2
d_gene: .
abundance: many
CDR3nt: TGTGCCAGCAGCTCTCAAAACTATGGCTACACCTTC
CDR3aa: CASSSQNYGYTF

v_gene: TRBV9
j_gene: TRBJ2-5
d_gene: .
abundance: many
CDR3nt: TGTGCCAGCAGCCGCCCGGCGGACCAAGAGACCCAGTACTTC
CDR3aa: CASSRPADQETQYF

v_gene: TRBV15
j_gene: TRBJ1-6
d_gene: .
abundance: many
CDR3nt: TGTGCCACCAGCAGAGAACAGGGCATTCCACCCCTCCACTTT
CDR3aa: CATSREQGIPPLHF

v_gene: TRBV2
j_gene: TRBJ2-1
d_gene: TRBD2
abundance: .
CDR3nt: TGTGCCAGCAGTGGGGAGGCTAGCGGGAGTTTTAAGCAGTTCTTC
CDR3aa: CASSGEASGSFKQFF

v_gene: TRBV5-1
j_gene: TRBJ1-2
d_gene: .
abundance: .
CDR3nt: TGCGCCAGCAGCGATTCCTTCTATGGCTACACCTTC
CDR3aa: CASSDSFYGYTF

v_gene: TRBV5-6
j_gene: TRBJ2-1
d_gene: .
abundance: .
CDR3nt: TGTGCCAGCAGCTTGGGGCTGTTCTGTGAGCAGTTCTTC
CDR3aa: CASSLGLFCEQFF

v_gene: TRBV7-2
j_gene: TRBJ2-2
d_gene: .
abundance: few
CDR3nt: TGTGCCAGCAGCTTAGGAGGTTCCTTCACCGGGGAGCTGTTTTTT
CDR3aa: CASSLGGSFTGELFF

v_gene: TRBV6-2/TRBV6-3
j_gene: TRBJ2-1
d_gene: TRBD2
abundance: few
CDR3nt: TGTGCCAGCAGGAAGACTAGCGGGAGGGTAAATGAGCAGTTCTTC
CDR3aa: CASRKTSGRVNEQFF

v_gene: TRBV20-1
j_gene: TRBJ1-2
d_gene: .
abundance: many
CDR3nt: TGCAGTGCTAGAGCGCGGGGGGGAGGCTATGGCTACACCTTC
CDR3aa: CSARARGGGYGYTF

v_gene: TRBV12-5
j_gene: TRBJ2-1
d_gene: .
abundance: many
CDR3nt: TGTGCTAGTGGTTTGACTCCAGACGGGAGCTCCTACAATGAGCAGTTCTTC
CDR3aa: CASGLTPDGSSYNEQFF

v_gene: TRBV7-8
j_gene: TRBJ2-3
d_gene: .
abundance: many
CDR3nt: TGTGCCAGCAGCTTATTAGCCCTTAAGGGGGATACGCAGTATTTT
CDR3aa: CASSLLALKGDTQYF

v_gene: TRBV3-1
j_gene: TRBJ2-3
d_gene: .
abundance: .
CDR3nt: TGTGCCAGCAGCCGTGGGTGGGGGTCCCGGGGAGATACGCAGTATTTT
CDR3aa: CASSRGWGSRGDTQYF

v_gene: TRBV5-1
j_gene: TRBJ2-6
d_gene: TRBD1
abundance: many
CDR3nt: TGCGCCAGCAGCCCAACCGGACAGGCTGGGGCCAACGTCCTGACTTTC
CDR3aa: CASSPTGQAGANVLTF

v_gene: TRBV5-4
j_gene: TRBJ2-3
d_gene: .
abundance: .
CDR3nt: TGTGCCAGCAGCTTGGATCTGGCCACAGATACGCAGTATTTT
CDR3aa: CASSLDLATDTQYF

v_gene: TRBV30
j_gene: TRBJ2-2
d_gene: .
abundance: many
CDR3nt: TGTGCCTGGAGCAGGGGAACCGGGGAGCTGTTTTTT
CDR3aa: CAWSRGTGELFF

v_gene: TRBV7-9
j_gene: TRBJ2-3
d_gene: .
abundance: few
CDR3nt: TGTGCCAGCAGCTCGGGCCTGTGGGGGGATACGCAGTATTTT
CDR3aa: CASSSGLWGDTQYF